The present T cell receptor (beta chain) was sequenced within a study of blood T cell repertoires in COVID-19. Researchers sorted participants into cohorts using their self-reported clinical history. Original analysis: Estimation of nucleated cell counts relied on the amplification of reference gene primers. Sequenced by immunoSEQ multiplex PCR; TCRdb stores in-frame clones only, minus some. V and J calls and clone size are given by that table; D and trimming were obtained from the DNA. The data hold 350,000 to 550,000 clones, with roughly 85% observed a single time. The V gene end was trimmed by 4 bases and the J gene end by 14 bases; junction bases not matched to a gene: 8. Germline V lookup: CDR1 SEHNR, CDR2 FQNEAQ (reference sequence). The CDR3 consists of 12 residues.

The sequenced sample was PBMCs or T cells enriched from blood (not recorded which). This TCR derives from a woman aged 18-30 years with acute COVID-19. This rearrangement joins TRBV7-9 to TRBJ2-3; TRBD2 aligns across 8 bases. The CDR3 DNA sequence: TGTGCCAGCAGCTACCCGGGACTAGGCTGGTATTTT. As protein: CASSYPGLGWYF. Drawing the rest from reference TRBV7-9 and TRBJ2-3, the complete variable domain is DTGVSQNPRHKITKRGQNVTFRCDPISEHNRLYWYRQTLGQGPEFLTYFQNEAQLEKSRLLSDRFSAERPKGSFSTLEIQRTEQGDSAMYLCASSYPGLGWYFGPGTRLTVL.